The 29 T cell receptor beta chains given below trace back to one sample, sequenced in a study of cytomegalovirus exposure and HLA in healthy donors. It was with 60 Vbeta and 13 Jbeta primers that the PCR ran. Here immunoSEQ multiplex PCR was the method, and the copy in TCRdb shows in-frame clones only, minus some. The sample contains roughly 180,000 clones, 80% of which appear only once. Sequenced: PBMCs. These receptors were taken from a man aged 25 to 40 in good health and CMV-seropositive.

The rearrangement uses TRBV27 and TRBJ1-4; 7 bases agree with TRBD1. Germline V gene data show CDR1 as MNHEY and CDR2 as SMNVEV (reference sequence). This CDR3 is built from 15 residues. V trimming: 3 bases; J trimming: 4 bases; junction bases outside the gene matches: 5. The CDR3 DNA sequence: TGTGCCAGCAGTTTCGACAGGGCCGGTAATGAAAAACTGTTTTTT. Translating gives CASSFDRAGNEKLFF.

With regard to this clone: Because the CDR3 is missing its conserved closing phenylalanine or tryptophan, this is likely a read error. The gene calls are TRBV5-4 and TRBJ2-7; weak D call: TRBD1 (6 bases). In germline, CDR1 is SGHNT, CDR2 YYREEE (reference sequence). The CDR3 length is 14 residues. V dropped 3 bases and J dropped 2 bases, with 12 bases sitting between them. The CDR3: CASSSYRDTYEQYL. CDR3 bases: TGTGCCAGCAGCTCGTACCGGGACACCTACGAGCAGTACCTC.

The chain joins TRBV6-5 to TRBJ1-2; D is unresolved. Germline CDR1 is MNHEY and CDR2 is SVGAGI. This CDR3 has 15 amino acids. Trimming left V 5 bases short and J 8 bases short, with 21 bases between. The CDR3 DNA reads TGTGCCAGCAGTCTGACGGACTTTAACGCTCGAGGCTACACCTTC. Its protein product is CASSLTDFNARGYTF.

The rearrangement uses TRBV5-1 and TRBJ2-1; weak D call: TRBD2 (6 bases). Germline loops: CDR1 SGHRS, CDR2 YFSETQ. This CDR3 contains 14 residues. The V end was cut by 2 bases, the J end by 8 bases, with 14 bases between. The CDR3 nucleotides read TGCGCCAGCAGCTTAACGGGAGCAAGTGATGAGCAGTTCTTC. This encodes CASSLTGASDEQFF.

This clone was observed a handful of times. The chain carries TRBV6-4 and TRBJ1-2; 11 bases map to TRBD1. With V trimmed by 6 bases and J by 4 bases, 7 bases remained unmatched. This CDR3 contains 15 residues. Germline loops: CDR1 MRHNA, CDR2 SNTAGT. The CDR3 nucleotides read TGTGCCAGCAGCCCGGGACAGGGGGGCCTCTATGGCTACACCTTC. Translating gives CASSPGQGGLYGYTF.

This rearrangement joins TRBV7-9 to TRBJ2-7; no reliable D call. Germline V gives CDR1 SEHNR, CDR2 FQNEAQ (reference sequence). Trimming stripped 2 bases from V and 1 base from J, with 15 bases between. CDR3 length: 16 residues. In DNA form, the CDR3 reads TGTGCCAGCAGCTTATCGCCAGGTCTTGGGTCCTACGAGCAGTACTTC. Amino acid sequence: CASSLSPGLGSYEQYF.

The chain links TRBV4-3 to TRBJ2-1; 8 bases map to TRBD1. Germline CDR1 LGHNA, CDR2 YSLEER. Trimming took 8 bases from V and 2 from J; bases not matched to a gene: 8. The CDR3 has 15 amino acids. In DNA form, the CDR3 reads TGCGCCAGCTCCCAGACAGGGGTGGCCTACAATGAGCAGTTCTTC. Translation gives CASSQTGVAYNEQFF.

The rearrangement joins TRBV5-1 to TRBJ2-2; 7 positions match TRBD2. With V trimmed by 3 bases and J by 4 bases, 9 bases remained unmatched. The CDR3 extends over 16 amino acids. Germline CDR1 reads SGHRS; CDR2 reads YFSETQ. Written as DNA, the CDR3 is TGCGCCAGCAGCTATCGCGGGAGTGGTGTCACCGGGGAGCTGTTTTTT. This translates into CASSYRGSGVTGELFF.

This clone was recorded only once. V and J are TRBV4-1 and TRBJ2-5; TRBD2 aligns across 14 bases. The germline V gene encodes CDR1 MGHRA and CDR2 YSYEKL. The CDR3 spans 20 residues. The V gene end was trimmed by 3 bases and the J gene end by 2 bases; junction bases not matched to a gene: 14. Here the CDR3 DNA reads TGCGCCAGCAGCCATAAAAGGCCGGGACTAGCGGGGGCCGAACAAGAGACCCAGTACTTC. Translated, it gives CASSHKRPGLAGAEQETQYF.

CDR3 amino acids: CASTNPASGGRDTQYF. The CDR3 coding sequence is TGTGCCAGCACCAACCCGGCTAGCGGGGGAAGAGATACGCAGTATTTT. This sequence joins TRBV7-9 and TRBJ2-3, with 10 bases lining up with TRBD2. Germline CDR1 SEHNR, CDR2 FQNEAQ (reference sequence). V gave up 7 bases and J gave up 5 bases; unmatched junction bases: 12. The CDR3 is 16 residues long.

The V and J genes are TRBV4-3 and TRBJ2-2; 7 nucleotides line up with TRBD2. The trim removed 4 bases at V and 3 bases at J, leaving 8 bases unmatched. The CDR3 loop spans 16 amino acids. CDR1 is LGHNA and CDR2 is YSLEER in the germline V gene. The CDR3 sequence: CASSPRWGGDTGELFF. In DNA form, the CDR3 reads TGCGCCAGCAGCCCGAGGTGGGGGGGAGACACCGGGGAGCTGTTTTTT.

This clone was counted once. CDR3 in amino acids: CASSLDLGPNEQFF. In DNA form, the CDR3 reads TGTGCCAGCAGCTTAGATCTGGGGCCCAATGAGCAGTTCTTC. The chain carries TRBV11-2 and TRBJ2-1; D perhaps matches TRBD1 (5 bases). The CDR3 is made up of 14 amino acids. Germline V gene sequence: CDR1 SGHAT, CDR2 FQNNGV. V gave up 0 bases and J gave up 6 bases, with 9 bases separating them.

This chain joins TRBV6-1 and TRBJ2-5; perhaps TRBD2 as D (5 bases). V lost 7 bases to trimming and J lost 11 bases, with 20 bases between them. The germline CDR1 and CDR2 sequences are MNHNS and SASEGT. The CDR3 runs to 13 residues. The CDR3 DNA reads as TGTGCCAGCATGATCTGGAAGTCCGGGGAGCAGTACTTC. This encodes CASMIWKSGEQYF.

CDR3 region: CASSGTGWTGSYNEQFF. The CDR3, as DNA: TGCGCCAGCTCTGGGACAGGATGGACGGGATCTTACAATGAGCAGTTCTTC. The V gene is TRBV5-1, the J gene TRBJ2-1; 8 bases fit TRBD1. J lost 4 bases, V lost 7 bases, and 16 bases had no gene match. The germline CDR1 and CDR2 sequences are SGHRS and YFSETQ. This CDR3 region has 17 residues.

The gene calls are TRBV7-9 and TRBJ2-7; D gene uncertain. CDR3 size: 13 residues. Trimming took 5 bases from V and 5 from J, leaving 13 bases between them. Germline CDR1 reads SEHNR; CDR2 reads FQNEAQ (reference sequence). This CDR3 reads CASSVDWAHEQYF. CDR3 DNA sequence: TGTGCCAGCAGCGTAGATTGGGCCCACGAGCAGTACTTC.

CDR3 region: CASRIQGSTEAFF. CDR3 nucleotides: TGTGCCAGTAGGATTCAGGGAAGCACTGAAGCTTTCTTT. This rearrangement joins TRBV19 to TRBJ1-1, with D possibly being TRBD1 (5 bases). This CDR3 comprises 13 residues. In germline, CDR1 is LNHDA, CDR2 SQIVND (reference sequence). V lost 6 bases and J lost 4, with 12 bases in between.

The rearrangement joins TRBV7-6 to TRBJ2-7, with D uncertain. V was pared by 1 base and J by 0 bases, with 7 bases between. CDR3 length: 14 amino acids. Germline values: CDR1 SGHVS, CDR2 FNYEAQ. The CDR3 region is CASSLGGHSYEQYF. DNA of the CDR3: TGTGCCAGCAGCTTAGGAGGCCACTCCTACGAGCAGTACTTC.

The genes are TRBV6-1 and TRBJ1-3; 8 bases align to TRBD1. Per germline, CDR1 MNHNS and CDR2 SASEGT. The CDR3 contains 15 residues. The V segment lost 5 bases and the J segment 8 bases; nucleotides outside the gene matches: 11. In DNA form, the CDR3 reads TGTGCCAGCAGTTCGGGCAGGGGGCTTAGGGACACCATATATTTT. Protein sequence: CASSSGRGLRDTIYF.

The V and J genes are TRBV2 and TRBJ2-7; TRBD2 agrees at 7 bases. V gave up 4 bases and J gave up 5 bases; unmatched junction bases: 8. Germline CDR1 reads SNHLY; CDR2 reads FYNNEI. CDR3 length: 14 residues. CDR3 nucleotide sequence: TGTGCCAGCAGTGGGCAGGGAGGGTTCGACGAGCAGTACTTC. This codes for CASSGQGGFDEQYF.

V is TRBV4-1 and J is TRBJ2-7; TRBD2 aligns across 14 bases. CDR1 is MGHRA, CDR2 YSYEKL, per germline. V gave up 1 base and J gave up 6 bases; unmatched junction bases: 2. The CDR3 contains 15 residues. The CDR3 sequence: CASSQVGTSGGEQYF. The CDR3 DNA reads TGCGCCAGCAGCCAAGTGGGGACTAGCGGGGGCGAGCAGTACTTC.

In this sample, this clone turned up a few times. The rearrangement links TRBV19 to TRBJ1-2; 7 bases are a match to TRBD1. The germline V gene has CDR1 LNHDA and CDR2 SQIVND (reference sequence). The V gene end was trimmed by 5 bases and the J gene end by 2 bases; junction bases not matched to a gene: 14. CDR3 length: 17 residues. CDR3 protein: CASSPKPGTEKNYGYTF. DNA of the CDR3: TGTGCCAGTAGTCCAAAACCGGGGACAGAAAAAAACTATGGCTACACCTTC.

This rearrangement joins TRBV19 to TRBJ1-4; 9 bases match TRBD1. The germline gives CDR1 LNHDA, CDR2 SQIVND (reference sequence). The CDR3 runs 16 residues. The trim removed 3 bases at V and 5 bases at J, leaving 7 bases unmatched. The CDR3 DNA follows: TGTGCCAGTAGTATGGGGCGGACAGGGGACAATGAAAAACTGTTTTTT. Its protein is CASSMGRTGDNEKLFF.

CDR3 protein: CASSYGGYGQETQYF. In DNA, the CDR3 is TGTGCCAGCAGTTACGGAGGGTACGGGCAAGAGACCCAGTACTTC. This chain connects TRBV6-5 to TRBJ2-5; maybe TRBD2 (6 bases). The CDR3 length is 15 residues. Germline V lookup: CDR1 MNHEY, CDR2 SVGAGI. V was pared by 2 bases and J by 2 bases, with 12 bases between.

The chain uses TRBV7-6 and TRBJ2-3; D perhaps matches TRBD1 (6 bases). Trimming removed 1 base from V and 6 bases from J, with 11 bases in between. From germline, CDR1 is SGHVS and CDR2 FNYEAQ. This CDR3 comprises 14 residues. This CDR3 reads CASSLGGGRDTQYF. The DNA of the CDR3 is TGTGCCAGCAGCTTAGGAGGGGGAAGGGATACGCAGTATTTT.

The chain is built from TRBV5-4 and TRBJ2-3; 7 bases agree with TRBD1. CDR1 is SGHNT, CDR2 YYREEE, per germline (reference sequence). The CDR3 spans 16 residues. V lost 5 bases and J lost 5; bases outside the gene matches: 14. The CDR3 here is CASSQEGRGFGDTQYF. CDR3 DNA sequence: TGTGCCAGCAGTCAGGAAGGCAGGGGGTTTGGAGATACGCAGTATTTT.

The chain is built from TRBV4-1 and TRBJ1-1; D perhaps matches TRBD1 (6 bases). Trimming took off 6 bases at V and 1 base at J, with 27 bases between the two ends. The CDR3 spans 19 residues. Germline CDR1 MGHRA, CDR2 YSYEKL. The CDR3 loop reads CASSYTPNREGSRNTEAFF. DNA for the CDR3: TGCGCCAGCAGTTACACCCCCAACAGGGAGGGATCTAGGAACACTGAAGCTTTCTTT.

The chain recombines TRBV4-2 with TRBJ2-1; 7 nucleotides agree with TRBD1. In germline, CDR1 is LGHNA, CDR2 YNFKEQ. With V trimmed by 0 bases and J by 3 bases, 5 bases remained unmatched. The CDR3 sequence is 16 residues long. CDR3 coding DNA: TGTGCCAGCAGCCAAGATCGACAGGGATTCTACAATGAGCAGTTCTTC. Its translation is CASSQDRQGFYNEQFF.

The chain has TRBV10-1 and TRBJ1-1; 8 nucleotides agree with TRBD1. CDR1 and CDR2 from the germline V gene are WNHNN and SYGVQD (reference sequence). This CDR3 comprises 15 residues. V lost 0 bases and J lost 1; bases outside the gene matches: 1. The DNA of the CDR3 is TGCGCCAGCAGTGAGTCCGGGACAGGGAACACTGAAGCTTTCTTT. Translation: CASSESGTGNTEAFF.

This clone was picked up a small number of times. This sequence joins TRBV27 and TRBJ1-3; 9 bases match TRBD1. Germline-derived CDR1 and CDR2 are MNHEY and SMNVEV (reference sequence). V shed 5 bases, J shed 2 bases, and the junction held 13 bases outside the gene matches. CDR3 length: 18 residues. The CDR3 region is CASSPDYRTGVPGNTIYF. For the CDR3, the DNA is TGTGCCAGCAGTCCGGATTACAGGACAGGGGTCCCTGGAAACACCATATATTTT.